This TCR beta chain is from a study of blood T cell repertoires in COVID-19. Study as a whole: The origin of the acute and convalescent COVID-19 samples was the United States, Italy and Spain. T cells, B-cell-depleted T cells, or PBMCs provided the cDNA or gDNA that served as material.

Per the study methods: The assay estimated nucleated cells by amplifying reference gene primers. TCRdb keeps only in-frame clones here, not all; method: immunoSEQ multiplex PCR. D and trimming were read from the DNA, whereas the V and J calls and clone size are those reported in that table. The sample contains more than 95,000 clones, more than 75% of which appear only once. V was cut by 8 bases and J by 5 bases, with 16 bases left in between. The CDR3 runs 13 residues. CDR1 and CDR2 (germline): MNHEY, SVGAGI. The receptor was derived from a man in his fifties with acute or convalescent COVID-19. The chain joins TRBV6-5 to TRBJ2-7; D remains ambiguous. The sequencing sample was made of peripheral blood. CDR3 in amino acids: CASFNPRYHEQYF. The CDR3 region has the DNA TGTGCCAGCTTTAATCCTCGCTACCACGAGCAGTACTTC.